The clone carrying this T cell receptor (beta chain) was detected once. The data derive from a study of blood T cell repertoires in COVID-19. For the study at large: Samples representing acute and convalescent COVID-19 were sourced from the United States, Italy and Spain.

Authors' data handling: Reference gene primer amplification yielded estimated nucleated cell counts. Data came from immunoSEQ multiplex PCR; TCRdb stores just in-frame clones and leaves some out. V and J calls and clone size are those listed in that table; D and trimming were worked out from the DNA. This sample carries a few hundred thousand clones, around 80% of them seen once, and the ten largest clones take roughly 1.3%. Sample: peripheral blood. The receptor was derived from a woman aged 50 to 60 with acute or convalescent COVID-19.

In DNA, the CDR3 is TGTGCCAGCAGTTCAACCCCATGGGGGGAGGAAGGGATGAACACTGAAGCTTTCTTT. It specifies CASSSTPWGEEGMNTEAFF. The V call is TRBV28, the J call TRBJ1-1; D possibly corresponds to TRBD1 (5 bases). Germline V gives CDR1 MDHEN, CDR2 SYDVKM. Trimming took 4 bases from V and 0 from J, leaving 24 bases between them. The CDR3 spans 19 residues.